What follows are 23 T cell receptor beta chains derived from one specimen sequenced in a study of cytomegalovirus exposure and HLA in healthy donors. Primers included in the PCR were 60 Vbeta and 13 Jbeta primers. Method: immunoSEQ multiplex PCR; TCRdb's copy keeps in-frame clones and lacks some. The data show over 100,000 clones, roughly 71% seen once. Sequencing used PBMCs. Source of these receptors: an older woman in good health and CMV-seropositive.

The chain links TRBV15 to TRBJ2-1; TRBD2 matches at 10 bases. Per the germline V gene, CDR1 is LNHNV and CDR2 is YYDKDF (reference sequence). V shed 1 base and J 9 bases; nucleotides not matched to a gene: 9. The length of the CDR3 is 16 residues. CDR3 protein: CATSRASGGATGEQFF. DNA of the CDR3: TGTGCCACCAGCAGAGCCAGCGGGGGGGCCACAGGTGAGCAGTTCTTC.

The chain is built from TRBV5-6 and TRBJ2-7; D not certain. V was trimmed by 1 base and J by 2 bases, leaving 10 bases between them. Germline V CDR1 and CDR2: SGHDT, YYEEEE. The CDR3 totals 14 residues. The CDR3 DNA reads as TGTGCCAGCAGCTTGAGAGGCCGAGCCTACGAGCAGTACTTC. It translates to CASSLRGRAYEQYF. Variable domain in full (rest from reference TRBV5-6 and TRBJ2-7): DAGVTQSPTHLIKTRGQQVTLRCSPKSGHDTVSWYQQALGQGPQFIFQYYEEEERQRGNFPDRFSGHQFPNYSSELNVNALLLGDSALYLCASSLRGRAYEQYFGPGTRLTVT.

V is TRBV4-3 and J is TRBJ2-1; possible D gene TRBD2, 6 bases. CDR3 length: 16 residues. Germline CDR1 LGHNA, CDR2 YSLEER. With 0 bases removed from V and 0 bases from J, the gap between germline ends came to 9 bases. The CDR3 spells CASSQEGGFSYNEQFF. The CDR3 DNA reads TGCGCCAGCAGCCAAGAGGGAGGCTTCTCCTACAATGAGCAGTTCTTC.

This clone was picked up a small number of times. This chain uses TRBV18 with TRBJ1-5, with D unresolved. V gave up 3 bases and J gave up 1 base, with 7 bases separating them. The CDR3 runs to 14 residues. CDR1 and CDR2 from the germline V gene are KGHSH and LQKENI. The CDR3 region is CASSPVESNQPQHF. The CDR3 coding sequence is TGTGCCAGCTCACCGGTTGAGAGCAATCAGCCCCAGCATTTT. Full variable domain (remainder filled in from reference TRBV18 and TRBJ1-5): NAGVMQNPRHLVRRRGQEARLRCSPMKGHSHVYWYRQLPEEGLKFMVYLQKENIIDESGMPKERFSAEFPKEGPSILRIQQVVRGDSAAYFCASSPVESNQPQHFGDGTRLSIL.

J is TRBJ2-3 and V is TRBV5-5; no clear D. Trimming shortened V by 3 bases and J by 1 base, and 12 bases separated the two germline ends. The CDR3 runs to 15 residues. From germline, CDR1 is SGHKS and CDR2 YYEKEE (reference sequence). CDR3 region: CASSSGLVGTDTQYF. The CDR3 nucleotides are TGTGCCAGCAGCTCTGGCTTGGTGGGCACAGATACGCAGTATTTT.

This clone occurred once. This chain joins TRBV4-1 and TRBJ2-2; perhaps TRBD2 as D (6 bases). The CDR3 is 17 amino acids. V was cut by 5 bases and J by 0 bases, with 16 bases left in between. The germline V gene has CDR1 MGHRA and CDR2 YSYEKL. Written as DNA, the CDR3 is TGCGCCAGCAGCAACATGGACTACGAATCGAACACCGGGGAGCTGTTTTTT. Translated: CASSNMDYESNTGELFF.

The table lists this clone with many counts. In the same sample, other DNA sequences code for this CDR3. The V and J genes are TRBV19 and TRBJ2-7; the match to TRBD1 covers 9 bases. V shed 10 bases and J 2 bases; nucleotides not matched to a gene: 6. This CDR3 is 13 amino acids long. Germline lookup yields CDR1 LNHDA and CDR2 SQIVND (reference sequence). The CDR3 region is CATTGTGTYEQYF. In nucleotides, the CDR3 is TGTGCCACCACCGGGACAGGGACCTACGAGCAGTACTTC.

This chain connects TRBV27 to TRBJ2-5; the D gene is possibly TRBD1 (6 bases). With 4 bases removed from V and 5 bases from J, the gap between germline ends came to 14 bases. This CDR3 region has 14 residues. The germline V gene has CDR1 MNHEY and CDR2 SMNVEV (reference sequence). Here the CDR3 DNA reads TGTGCCAGCAGTTCCAGGGGTCGTAGGGAGACCCAGTACTTC. Its translation is CASSSRGRRETQYF.

The count of this clone is one. This chain joins TRBV19 and TRBJ1-6; 8 positions agree with TRBD1. Per the germline V gene, CDR1 is LNHDA and CDR2 is SQIVND (reference sequence). This CDR3 is built from 18 residues. Trimming took 2 bases from V and 9 from J; bases not matched to a gene: 15. CDR3 nucleotides: TGTGCCAGTAGTATACGACCTTCAGGACAGGGTTCTGCTTCACCCCTCCACTTT. Protein: CASSIRPSGQGSASPLHF. Based on the CDR3 plus reference TRBV19 and TRBJ1-6, the full variable domain is DGGITQSPKYLFRKEGQNVTLSCEQNLNHDAMYWYRQDPGQGLRLIYYSQIVNDFQKGDIAEGYSVSREKKESFPLTVTSAQKNPTAFYLCASSIRPSGQGSASPLHFGNGTRLTVT.

In its sample, this clone was seen once. The rearrangement uses TRBV5-4 and TRBJ1-1; TRBD1 is a possible D gene (5 bases). Germline assignment: CDR1 SGHNT and CDR2 YYREEE (reference sequence). The CDR3 is 13 residues long. V dropped 1 base and J dropped 4 bases, with 8 bases sitting between them. The CDR3 coding sequence is TGTGCCAGCAGCTTGAACGGGGGCACTGAAGCTTTCTTT. Protein product: CASSLNGGTEAFF. The variable domain in full, with the rest retrieved from reference TRBV5-4 and TRBJ1-1, is ETGVTQSPTHLIKTRGQQVTLRCSSQSGHNTVSWYQQALGQGPQFIFQYYREEENGRGNFPPRFSGLQFPNYSSELNVNALELDDSALYLCASSLNGGTEAFFGQGTRLTVV.

This chain joins TRBV2 and TRBJ2-1, with 7 bases lining up with TRBD2. The CDR3 extends over 15 amino acids. V was clipped by 7 bases and J by 0 bases; unmatched bases: 6. Germline CDR1 SNHLY, CDR2 FYNNEI. CDR3 loop: CASTGLLSSYNEQFF. In DNA, the CDR3 is TGTGCCAGCACGGGACTACTCAGCTCCTACAATGAGCAGTTCTTC.

This chain connects TRBV6-5 to TRBJ1-4; 11 bases map to TRBD1. This CDR3 is built from 15 residues. The V and J ends lost 8 bases and 2 bases, in that order; junction bases with no gene match: 4. Germline assignment: CDR1 MNHEY and CDR2 SVGAGI. In DNA, the CDR3 is TGTGCCAGCCTTAGGACAGGGGGCACTAATGAAAAACTGTTTTTT. Translating it yields CASLRTGGTNEKLFF.

The rearrangement links TRBV5-4 to TRBJ1-6, with 9 nucleotides matching TRBD1. Germline CDR1 and CDR2: SGHNT and YYREEE (reference sequence). This CDR3 has 14 amino acids. Germline trimming cut 2 bases from V and 7 bases from J; bases unmatched to any gene: 1. The CDR3 region is CASSLQGANSPLHF. CDR3 sequence (DNA): TGTGCCAGCAGCTTACAGGGGGCGAATTCACCCCTCCACTTT.

The chain joins TRBV2 to TRBJ1-2, with 7 bases matching TRBD1. V lost 3 bases and J lost 8; bases outside the gene matches: 6. CDR1 is SNHLY and CDR2 is FYNNEI in the germline V gene. The CDR3 extends over 13 amino acids. CDR3 sequence: CASSEQGVRGYTF. CDR3 bases: TGTGCCAGCAGTGAGCAGGGGGTACGAGGCTACACCTTC. The whole variable domain, remainder taken from reference TRBV2 and TRBJ1-2, is EPEVTQTPSHQVTQMGQEVILRCVPISNHLYFYWYRQILGQKVEFLVSFYNNEISEKSEIFDDQFSVERPDGSNFTLKIRSTKLEDSAMYFCASSEQGVRGYTFGSGTRLTVV.

The rearrangement uses TRBV6-1 and TRBJ1-1; D may be TRBD1 (6 bases). The germline V gene has CDR1 MNHNS and CDR2 SASEGT. CDR3 size: 13 residues. Between the trimmed V and J ends, which lost 2 bases and 10 bases, there was a span of 14 bases. The CDR3 bases are TGTGCCAGCAGTGAAACAGGGCGTGGGGGAGCTTTCTTT. Amino acids: CASSETGRGGAFF.

The rearrangement uses TRBV6-1 and TRBJ1-5, with unresolved D. This CDR3 has 16 residues. With 1 base removed from V and 0 bases from J, the gap between germline ends came to 10 bases. Per germline, CDR1 MNHNS and CDR2 SASEGT. The CDR3 loop is CASSEGALYSNQPQHF. CDR3 sequence (DNA): TGTGCCAGCAGTGAAGGAGCGCTCTATAGCAATCAGCCCCAGCATTTT.

The chain recombines TRBV27 with TRBJ2-7, with 8 bases fitting TRBD2. This CDR3 contains 14 residues. Trimming took 5 bases from V and 7 from J; bases not matched to a gene: 10. Germline-derived CDR1 and CDR2 are MNHEY and SMNVEV (reference sequence). The CDR3 is CASSPQGLVGEQYF. In nucleotides, the CDR3 is TGTGCCAGCAGTCCTCAGGGACTAGTAGGTGAGCAGTACTTC.

V gene TRBV6-5 combines with J gene TRBJ1-2; no reliable D call. This CDR3 has 14 amino acids. V was clipped by 0 bases and J by 4 bases, with 9 bases between them. CDR1 is MNHEY and CDR2 is SVGAGI in the germline V gene. CDR3 amino acids: CASSYSAASYGYTF. The CDR3 nucleotides read TGTGCCAGCAGTTACTCAGCGGCAAGCTATGGCTACACCTTC.

This clone was picked up one time. This rearrangement joins TRBV5-1 to TRBJ1-6; TRBD1 matches at 9 bases. The V segment lost 6 bases and the J segment 9 bases; nucleotides outside the gene matches: 7. The CDR3 consists of 14 residues. Germline V gene sequence: CDR1 SGHRS, CDR2 YFSETQ. The CDR3 coding sequence is TGCGCCAGCACCGCAACAGGGGGCGTTTCACCCCTCCACTTT. It specifies CASTATGGVSPLHF.

The chain carries TRBV7-9 and TRBJ2-1, with D maybe TRBD1 (5 bases). Germline lookup yields CDR1 SEHNR and CDR2 FQNEAQ (reference sequence). The CDR3 spans 14 residues. Trimming shortened V by 2 bases and J by 8 bases, and 13 bases separated the two germline ends. CDR3 loop: CASSLMAGLHEQFF. As DNA, the CDR3 is TGTGCCAGCAGCTTAATGGCAGGGTTGCATGAGCAGTTCTTC.

This rearrangement joins TRBV6-6 to TRBJ2-7; TRBD1 matches 8 bases. The CDR3 has 15 amino acids. V shed 0 bases, J shed 3 bases, and the junction held 4 bases outside the gene matches. From germline, CDR1 is MNHNY and CDR2 SVGAGI (reference sequence). The CDR3, as DNA: TGTGCCAGCAGTTACTCGCAGGGGGCGAGCTACGAGCAGTACTTC. Its protein product is CASSYSQGASYEQYF.

The chain uses TRBV19 and TRBJ1-5, with TRBD1 matching over 8 bases. Losses at the gene ends were 10 bases for V and 4 bases for J; bases not matched to a gene: 6. The CDR3 loop spans 13 amino acids. Germline loops: CDR1 LNHDA, CDR2 SQIVND (reference sequence). The CDR3 region has the DNA TGTGCCACCGGACAGGGCCCAAATCAGCCCCAGCATTTT. Amino acid sequence: CATGQGPNQPQHF.

This clone has a handful of counts. V usage is TRBV28 and J usage is TRBJ1-2, with 7 bases matching TRBD1. This CDR3 has 14 residues. V shed 6 bases and J 8 bases; nucleotides not matched to a gene: 12. CDR1 and CDR2 from the germline V gene are MDHEN and SYDVKM. The CDR3 protein is CASSPLSGGVGYTF. CDR3 in DNA: TGTGCCAGCAGCCCCCTCTCAGGGGGTGTGGGCTACACCTTC.